The subject of this entry is one T cell receptor beta chain. Trimming removed 0 bases at V and 5 bases at J, with 13 bases between. CDR1 and CDR2 from the germline V gene are MGHRA and YSYEKL. The CDR3 loop spans 15 amino acids. This record belongs to a study of blood T cell repertoires in COVID-19. On the study more broadly: Material from acute and convalescent COVID-19 was sourced from the United States, Italy and Spain.

Original methodology: Amplifying reference gene primers gave estimates of nucleated cell counts. The assay was immunoSEQ multiplex PCR, and TCRdb's table has in-frame clones only and misses some. Clone size and V and J calls were adopted from that table, with D and trimming inferred from the DNA. The sample holds tens of thousands of clones, about 86% seen once. The TCR originated in a man aged 80 or over with COVID-19, enrolled during active disease. This rearrangement joins TRBV4-1 to TRBJ1-1; D may be TRBD1 (5 bases). Sequencing input: peripheral blood. The DNA for the CDR3 is TGCGCCAGCAGCCAAGATGGGCCGGGGGGGACTGAAGCTTTCTTT. Translation gives CASSQDGPGGTEAFF.